Following are 32 T cell receptor beta chains from one sample sequenced in a study of regulatory T cells in long-lasting Graves disease. Stated time point: persistent/refractory GD, antithyroid drugs over 5 years with positive TRAb. RNA from PBMCs was the source of the TCR library. HTBI primers from iRepertoire and Arm-PCR of CDR3 regions yielded the TCR beta libraries. TCRdb re-called the multiplex PCR reads with MiXCR, one entry per CDR3 protein. The table shows hundreds of thousands of distinct CDR3 sequences, with less than 25% occurring only once. The sample was peripheral blood mononuclear cells (PBMCs), taken when the disease was refractory, from a patient treated with antithyroid drugs. All receptors derive from a female donor with Graves disease.

In its sample, this clonotype was seen a few times. J is TRBJ1-5 and V is TRBV30; 7 bases match TRBD1. This CDR3 comprises 14 residues. The germline gives CDR1 GTSNPN, CDR2 SVGIG (reference sequence). Trimming at V came to 6 bases and at J to 10 bases, leaving 15 bases not matched to a gene. The CDR3 DNA follows: TGTGCCTGTGGGTCGGGACAGCCCTTAGCTCCCCAGCATTTT. Translated: CACGSGQPLAPQHF.

This clonotype was seen more than once but under ten times. The J gene is TRBJ2-7, the V gene TRBV10-3; D is undetermined. The CDR3 loop spans 15 amino acids. From germline, CDR1 is ENHRY and CDR2 SYGVKD. The germline V and J ends were trimmed by 0 bases and 2 bases, with 11 bases remaining between them. The CDR3 loop reads CAISESQDGAYEQYF. The CDR3 DNA reads TGTGCCATCAGTGAGTCCCAGGACGGTGCCTACGAGCAGTACTTC.

This clonotype was seen repeatedly, ten times or more. The chain combines TRBV28 with TRBJ2-7; D call uncertain. Deletions cut 6 bases from V and 3 bases from J, with 15 bases between. Germline CDR1 and CDR2: MDHEN and SYDVKM. The CDR3 spans 14 residues. CDR3 nucleotides: TGTGCCAGCAGATCTACAGTGCAGGTCTACGAGCAGTACTTC. The encoded protein is CASRSTVQVYEQYF.

The table lists this clonotype with a few counts. The V and J genes are TRBV12-3 or TRBV12-4 and TRBJ1-2, with a possible D match to TRBD1 (5 bases). Trimming took off 6 bases at V and 0 bases at J, with 11 bases between the two ends. The CDR3 sequence is 14 residues long. CDR3 protein: CASRGVGANYGYTF. The CDR3 DNA sequence: TGTGCCAGCAGGGGGGTTGGAGCTAACTATGGCTACACCTTC.

This clonotype has at least ten counts. This chain uses TRBV30 with TRBJ1-2; D is uncertain. CDR3 length equals 11 residues. The V and J ends lost 2 bases and 7 bases respectively, with 8 bases between them. Germline CDR1 and CDR2: GTSNPN and SVGIG (reference sequence). CDR3 region: CAWSISGGYTF. The CDR3 bases are TGTGCCTGGAGTATCAGTGGTGGCTACACCTTC. The entire variable domain, with the rest obtained from reference TRBV30 and TRBJ1-2, is as follows: SQTIHQWPATLVQPVGSPLSLECTVEGTSNPNLYWYRQAAGRGLQLLFYSVGIGQISSEVPQNLSASRPQDRQFILSSKKLLLSDSGFYLCAWSISGGYTFGSGTRLTVV.

This clonotype was seen a handful of times. This chain joins TRBV3-1 and TRBJ2-7; D is tentatively TRBD1 or TRBD2 (6 bases each). Germline V CDR1 and CDR2: LGHDT, YNNKEL (reference sequence). There are 13 residues in the CDR3. V gave up 1 base and J gave up 10 bases, with 14 bases separating them. The CDR3 loop reads CASSQGGGRPQYF. The CDR3 nucleotides are TGTGCCAGCAGCCAAGGAGGGGGGAGGCCTCAGTACTTC.

Concerning this clonotype: This may be a read error, as it is one base from a much larger clone. V gene TRBV27 combines with J gene TRBJ1-1, with D possibly TRBD1 on 6 matching bases. This CDR3 is built from 14 residues. V was clipped by 6 bases and J by 4 bases, with 15 bases between them. The V gene's germline CDR1 is MNHEY and CDR2 SMNVEV (reference sequence). CDR3 DNA sequence: TGTGCCAGCAGCTATCAGGGGACGGGCACTGAAGCTTTCTTT. This gives the protein CASSYQGTGTEAFF.

In the case of this clonotype: Compared with germline, one end of the junction differs, possibly owing to a read error. The rearrangement uses TRBV5-1 and TRBJ1-1; tentatively, D is TRBD1 (5 bases). This CDR3 region has 15 residues. Germline CDR1 SGHRS, CDR2 YFSETQ. CDR3 in amino acids: CASSLESGANTEAFF. As DNA, the CDR3 is TGTGCCAGCAGCTTGGAGTCTGGGGCGAACACTGAAGCTTTCTTT.

The J gene is TRBJ1-1, the V gene TRBV10-3, with D unclear. Per germline, CDR1 ENHRY and CDR2 SYGVKD. Trimming took off 3 bases at V and 4 bases at J, with 12 bases between the two ends. This CDR3 region has 14 residues. CDR3 nucleotide sequence: TGTGCCATCAGTGACCCGACCGGGATCACTGAAGCTTTCTTT. Residues: CAISDPTGITEAFF.

This clonotype was detected ten times or more. This chain joins TRBV6-5 and TRBJ1-4; 12 bases fit TRBD1. The V gene end was trimmed by 0 bases and the J gene end by 8 bases; junction bases not matched to a gene: 13. The CDR3 extends over 19 amino acids. The germline V gene has CDR1 MNHEY and CDR2 SVGAGI. Here the CDR3 reads CASSYSIGTGGALREKLFF. Here the CDR3 DNA reads TGTGCCAGCAGTTACTCGATTGGGACAGGGGGCGCGTTAAGGGAAAAACTGTTTTTT.

The CDR3 loop reads CASSGGMAESSYNEQFF. The CDR3 nucleotides are TGTGCCAGCAGCGGGGGGATGGCGGAGAGCTCCTACAATGAGCAGTTCTTC. V usage is TRBV28 and J usage is TRBJ2-1; 7 bases are shared with TRBD2. The CDR3 length is 17 residues. The germline V gene encodes CDR1 MDHEN and CDR2 SYDVKM. Trimming removed 6 bases from V and 0 bases from J; junction bases left unmatched: 11.

The chain is built from TRBV10-3 and TRBJ2-5, with D unresolved. The CDR3 runs to 13 residues. CDR1 is ENHRY, CDR2 SYGVKD, per germline. The ends were cut back, 10 bases at V and 4 bases at J, with 16 bases in the middle. The DNA of the CDR3 is TGTGCCACCTCGATGGGTGTAGGAGAGACCCAGTACTTC. Translating it yields CATSMGVGETQYF.

The chain has TRBV6-2 or TRBV6-3 and TRBJ2-5, with D perhaps assigned TRBD1 or TRBD2 (5 bases each). Deletions cut 2 bases from V and 2 bases from J, with 12 bases between. Germline lookup yields CDR1 MNHEY and CDR2 SVGEGT. The CDR3 has 15 residues. For the CDR3, the DNA is TGTGCCAGCAGTTACATAGGGACCCCTCAAGAGACCCAGTACTTC. Translation gives CASSYIGTPQETQYF.

J is TRBJ2-2 and V is TRBV12-3 or TRBV12-4; 7 bases are a match to TRBD1. This CDR3 has 16 amino acids. V dropped 7 bases and J dropped 0; count of bases not matched to a gene: 8. CDR3 protein: CASTPVGGTNTGELFF. In DNA, the CDR3 is TGTGCCAGCACCCCGGTAGGGGGCACGAACACCGGGGAGCTGTTTTTT.

The CDR3 DNA follows: TGTGCCAGCAGCCCGAGACAGGGACTTTGGTACTTC. Encoded protein: CASSPRQGLWYF. J is TRBJ2-4 and V is TRBV6-2 or TRBV6-3; perhaps TRBD1 as D (7 bases). This CDR3 contains 12 residues. The germline V and J ends were trimmed by 6 bases and 15 bases, with 18 bases remaining between them. Germline V gene lookup returns CDR1 MNHEY and CDR2 SVGEGT.

This clonotype was seen at least ten times. This chain uses TRBV28 with TRBJ2-2; TRBD1 agrees at 8 bases. The CDR3 spans 16 residues. CDR1 MDHEN and CDR2 SYDVKM come from the germline V gene. After removal of 6 bases from V and 1 base from J, the junction contained 7 bases not matched to a gene. CDR3 protein: CASSHFRGLNTGELFF. As DNA, the CDR3 is TGTGCCAGCAGCCACTTCAGGGGGCTGAACACCGGGGAGCTGTTTTTT.

DNA for the CDR3: TGTGCCAGCAGCTTAGTTAGCGGGGTTTACGAGCAGTACTTC. Protein sequence: CASSLVSGVYEQYF. The chain uses TRBV7-8 and TRBJ2-7; 8 bases align to TRBD2. The CDR3 spans 14 residues. Germline lookup yields CDR1 SGHVS and CDR2 FQNEAQ. V shed 1 base and J 4 bases; nucleotides not matched to a gene: 3. Looking up the rest from reference TRBV7-8 and TRBJ2-7 gives the full variable domain: GAGVSQSPRYKVAKRGQDVALRCDPISGHVSLFWYQQALGQGPEFLTYFQNEAQLDKSGLPSDRFFAERPEGSVSTLKIQRTQQEDSAVYLCASSLVSGVYEQYFGPGTRLTVT.

This clonotype was picked up many times. The chain is built from TRBV28 and TRBJ1-6; D unresolved. The CDR3 length is 13 residues. In germline, CDR1 is MDHEN, CDR2 SYDVKM. V was cut by 5 bases and J by 13 bases, with 15 bases left in between. CDR3 sequence reads: CASSTANVGPLHF. DNA for the CDR3: TGTGCCAGCAGTACAGCTAACGTCGGGCCCCTCCACTTT.

Ten or more counts support this clonotype. At one of its ends the junction is not consistent with the germline gene, which may arise from a read error. The gene calls are TRBV6-1 and TRBJ1-1; D is possibly TRBD1 (5 bases). The CDR3 is made up of 11 amino acids. CDR1 MNHNS and CDR2 SASEGT come from the germline V gene. The chain's CDR3 is CATSGGARTSF. Here the CDR3 DNA reads TGTGCCACCTCCGGAGGGGCGCGGACCTCGTTT.

This clonotype was recorded a few times. The genes are TRBV20-1 and TRBJ2-6; D unresolved. Germline CDR1 and CDR2: DFQATT and SNEGSKA (reference sequence). V was cut by 3 bases and J by 2 bases, with 11 bases left in between. The CDR3 consists of 15 residues. Here the CDR3 reads CSARGPIPGANVLTF. The CDR3, as DNA: TGCAGTGCTAGGGGTCCCATTCCTGGGGCCAACGTCCTGACTTTC.

Regarding this clonotype: Possible read error: a much larger clone is one base away. The rearrangement links TRBV6-1 to TRBJ2-7, with D unclear. Looked up from germline, CDR1 is MNHNS and CDR2 is SASEGT. The CDR3 length is 14 residues. V lost 3 bases and J 6 bases, leaving 15 bases between the germline ends. In DNA, the CDR3 is TGTGCCAGCAGTGACGAAGGGTCACCGGGCGAGCAGTACTTC. Amino acid sequence: CASSDEGSPGEQYF.

The chain carries TRBV30 and TRBJ1-1; 10 nucleotides line up with TRBD1. Germline values: CDR1 GTSNPN, CDR2 SVGIG (reference sequence). Trimming removed 2 bases from V and 7 bases from J; junction bases left unmatched: 4. This CDR3 has 13 amino acids. The CDR3 coding sequence is TGTGCCTGGAGTCCGACAGGGGGCCTTGAAGCTTTCTTT. It yields the protein CAWSPTGGLEAFF.

This clonotype was seen ten or more times. This chain joins TRBV6-9 and TRBJ2-6; D uncertain. V was trimmed by 3 bases and J by 4 bases, leaving 22 bases between them. CDR1 is MNHGY and CDR2 is SVAAGI in the germline V gene. The CDR3 consists of 19 residues. CDR3 loop: CASSYPPGMGASGANVLTF. The CDR3 nucleotides read TGTGCCAGCAGTTACCCACCGGGTATGGGCGCATCCGGGGCCAACGTCCTGACTTTC.

Concerning this clonotype: One end of the junction fails to match germline, which may point to a read error. The chain carries TRBV7-9 and TRBJ1-4; a weak D match, TRBD1 (5 bases). This CDR3 has 15 residues. From germline, CDR1 is SEHNR and CDR2 FQNEAQ (reference sequence). In DNA, the CDR3 is TGTGCCAGCAGCGAGTCAGGGTTGGGGAATGAAAATCTGTTTTTT. Its translation: CASSESGLGNENLFF.

The chain combines TRBV12-3 or TRBV12-4 with TRBJ2-1, with D perhaps TRBD2 (7 bases). V lost 5 bases to trimming and J lost 0 bases, with 17 bases between them. The CDR3 contains 17 residues. CDR3 nucleotide sequence: TGTGCCAGCAGTATAGAGGGGGGGCCAAGCTCCTACAATGAGCAGTTCTTC. This sequence encodes CASSIEGGPSSYNEQFF.

In its sample, this clonotype was seen a few times. The chain carries TRBV20-1 and TRBJ2-2; either TRBD1 or TRBD2 may fit D (5 bases each). This CDR3 is 15 amino acids long. Looked up from germline, CDR1 is DFQATT and CDR2 is SNEGSKA (reference sequence). Trimming removed 0 bases at V and 1 base at J, with 9 bases between. The CDR3 nucleotides read TGCAGTGCTAGAGATACGAGGGGGAACACCGGGGAGCTGTTTTTT. As protein: CSARDTRGNTGELFF.

This chain links TRBV5-4 with TRBJ1-6, with TRBD1 as a possible D gene (6 bases). The CDR3 is 14 residues long. V dropped 6 bases and J dropped 10 bases, with 17 bases sitting between them. Germline assignment: CDR1 SGHNT and CDR2 YYREEE (reference sequence). The CDR3 DNA reads TGTGCCAGCACTCTAGACAGGACTAGGTCACCCCTCCACTTT. Translated, it gives CASTLDRTRSPLHF.

On this clonotype: Being one base from a much bigger clone, this may be a read error. J is TRBJ1-6 and V is TRBV15, with a tentative D call TRBD1 (5 bases). Trimming took 0 bases from V and 9 from J, leaving 15 bases between them. The CDR3 is 16 amino acids. Germline values: CDR1 LNHNV, CDR2 YYDKDF (reference sequence). CDR3 in amino acids: CATSRDEQGVSSPLHF. The DNA of the CDR3 is TGTGCCACCAGCAGAGATGAGCAAGGGGTGTCTTCACCCCTCCACTTT.

This clonotype was detected many times. This sequence joins TRBV20-1 and TRBJ2-5; 7 bases map to TRBD2. CDR3 length: 15 residues. V was clipped by 3 bases and J by 5 bases; unmatched bases: 12. Per germline, CDR1 DFQATT and CDR2 SNEGSKA (reference sequence). CDR3 sequence (DNA): TGCAGTGCTAGGGTGTGGACTAGTGTGAAGGAGACCCAGTACTTC. Its protein product is CSARVWTSVKETQYF.

The V gene is TRBV5-8, the J gene TRBJ2-2, with D uncertain. The V gene's germline CDR1 is SGHTS and CDR2 YDEGEE. Deletions cut 1 base from V and 4 bases from J, with 8 bases between. This CDR3 comprises 14 residues. DNA for the CDR3: TGTGCCAGCAGCTTGAACTATGTCACCGGGGAGCTGTTTTTT. It is translated as CASSLNYVTGELFF.

The chain recombines TRBV29-1 with TRBJ2-3; D not certain. CDR1 and CDR2 (germline): SQVTM, ANQGSEA. The V and J ends lost 8 bases and 5 bases respectively, with 11 bases between them. The CDR3 sequence is 11 residues long. The CDR3 sequence: CSLRTGDTQYF. The CDR3 DNA is TGCAGCCTCCGAACGGGAGATACGCAGTATTTT.

There are many counts of this clonotype. CDR3 coding DNA: TGTGCCAGTAGTATAGAAGTGGGAGAGACCCAGTACTTC. This sequence encodes CASSIEVGETQYF. The chain joins TRBV19 to TRBJ2-5; D remains unclear. CDR3 length: 13 amino acids. V gave up 0 bases and J gave up 4 bases, with 6 bases separating them. Germline values: CDR1 LNHDA, CDR2 SQIVND (reference sequence).